Listed below are T cell receptor beta chains from one sample, sequenced in a study of blood T cell repertoires in COVID-19. The table came from immunoSEQ multiplex PCR; TCRdb's copy has only in-frame clones and leaves some out. The repertoire consists of 200,000 to 300,000 clones, with around 90% occurring once and the leading ten covering 2.5% to 3.5%. Sequenced sample: PBMCs or T cells enriched from blood (not recorded which). All receptors come from a woman aged 40 to 50 who had been exposed to COVID-19. Each CDR3 is given with its conserved first and last residue. A D gene is named only where the DNA matches it firmly. A row's size may be missing; if present it is once, few, many or a size class.

D gene	V gene	clone size	J gene	CDR3 length	CDR3 protein	CDR3 DNA
TRBD2	TRBV7-2	.	TRBJ2-3	15	CASSLDHGGADTQYF	TGTGCCAGCAGCTTAGATCACGGGGGGGCAGATACGCAGTATTTT
TRBD1	TRBV6-5	.	TRBJ1-2	14	CASSHRDRANGYTF	TGTGCCAGCAGTCACAGGGACAGGGCGAATGGCTACACCTTC
TRBD1	TRBV28	.	TRBJ2-1	16	CASSPMTGSLNNEQFF	TGTGCCAGCAGTCCAATGACAGGGAGCCTGAACAATGAGCAGTTCTTC
.	TRBV5-4	once	TRBJ2-4	16	CASSPEASLAKNIQYF	TGTGCCAGCAGCCCTGAGGCTTCCTTAGCCAAAAACATTCAGTACTTC
.	TRBV24-1	.	TRBJ1-5	15	CATSDSQFSNQPQHF	TGTGCCACCAGTGATTCACAGTTTAGCAATCAGCCCCAGCATTTT
.	TRBV13	.	TRBJ2-3	17	CASSEPRDLQSTDTQYF	TGTGCCAGCAGCGAACCCCGGGACTTACAAAGCACAGATACGCAGTATTTT
TRBD1	TRBV18	.	TRBJ1-5	17	CASSPALTGKTNQPQHF	TGTGCCAGCTCACCCGCCTTGACAGGGAAGACCAATCAGCCCCAGCATTTT
.	TRBV10-3	.	TRBJ1-1	15	CATPDGDIMNTEAFF	TGTGCCACACCAGACGGTGACATAATGAACACTGAAGCTTTCTTT
TRBD2	TRBV6-5	.	TRBJ2-1	15	CASSPVAGGTGEQFF	TGTGCCAGCAGCCCGGTAGCGGGTGGTACGGGTGAGCAGTTCTTC
TRBD2	TRBV2	.	TRBJ2-3	15	CASSGTSGGLDTQYF	TGTGCCAGCAGTGGGACTAGCGGGGGTTTAGATACGCAGTATTTT
TRBD1	TRBV3-1/TRBV3-2	.	TRBJ1-6	14	CASSQGYRGSPLHF	TGTGCCAGCAGCCAAGGATACAGGGGATCACCCCTCCACTTT
.	TRBV4-1	.	TRBJ1-5	13	CASSLKEGNPQHF	TGCGCCAGCAGCCTCAAGGAGGGCAACCCCCAGCATTTT
TRBD1	TRBV13	.	TRBJ1-2	14	CASSSRQGEDGYTF	TGTGCCAGCAGCTCGAGACAGGGTGAGGATGGCTACACCTTC
.	TRBV19	.	TRBJ1-3	15	CASSGWGGAENTIYF	TGTGCCAGTAGTGGCTGGGGGGGGGCTGAAAACACCATATATTTT
TRBD1	TRBV4-1	.	TRBJ1-6	16	CASSSPGQGINSPLHF	TGCGCCAGCAGCAGCCCGGGACAGGGGATAAATTCACCCCTCCACTTT
.	TRBV15	once	TRBJ1-4	15	CATSISLVGGEKLFF	TGTGCCACCAGCATATCGTTGGTGGGGGGTGAAAAACTGTTTTTT
TRBD2	TRBV7-3	.	TRBJ2-5	15	CASSFGLAGQETQYF	TGTGCCAGCAGCTTTGGACTAGCGGGGCAAGAGACCCAGTACTTC
.	TRBV6-5	few	TRBJ2-6	14	CASSPSSGANVLTF	TGTGCCAGCAGTCCATCATCTGGGGCCAACGTCCTGACTTTC
.	TRBV6-2/TRBV6-3	.	TRBJ2-7	12	CASSYSSREQYF	TGTGCCAGCAGTTACTCTTCCCGGGAGCAGTACTTC
TRBD1	TRBV7-9	.	TRBJ1-1	14	CASSLVDRGRGAFF	TGTGCCAGCAGCTTAGTGGACAGGGGGCGTGGAGCTTTCTTT
.	TRBV7-9	.	TRBJ2-1	15	CASSPSLVAYNEQFF	TGTGCCAGCAGCCCCTCATTAGTTGCTTACAATGAGCAGTTCTTC
TRBD1	TRBV18	.	TRBJ1-6	17	CASSPAAAGGAESPLHF	TGTGCCAGCTCACCAGCCGCGGCAGGGGGCGCGGAATCACCCCTCCACTTT
.	TRBV2	.	TRBJ1-6	14	CASSGGLGGSPLHF	TGTGCCAGCAGTGGGGGACTAGGCGGTTCACCCCTCCACTTT
.	TRBV5-1	.	TRBJ2-5	15	CASSLAVSYQETQYF	TGCGCCAGCAGCTTGGCCGTCAGTTACCAAGAGACCCAGTACTTC
.	TRBV28	once	TRBJ2-1	16	CASSSPGSPKYNEQFF	TGTGCCAGCAGTTCTCCAGGGTCCCCCAAATACAATGAGCAGTTCTTC
TRBD2	TRBV29-1	.	TRBJ2-1	14	CSVEASGRHNEQFF	TGCAGCGTTGAAGCTAGCGGGCGACACAATGAGCAGTTCTTC
.	TRBV20-1	once	TRBJ1-4	15	CSASPSGTTNEKLFF	TGCAGTGCTAGTCCTTCCGGGACAACAAATGAAAAACTGTTTTTT
.	TRBV21-1	.	TRBJ1-2	17	CASSNTKNRALKDGYTF	TGTGCCAGCAGCAACACCAAAAACAGGGCCCTAAAGGATGGCTACACCTTC
.	TRBV29-1	few	TRBJ2-1	15	CSVEERGFSYNEQFF	TGCAGCGTTGAGGAGAGGGGGTTCTCCTACAATGAGCAGTTCTTC
.	TRBV2	.	TRBJ1-5	15	CASREQGLRDQPQHF	TGTGCCAGCAGGGAACAGGGATTGCGCGATCAGCCCCAGCATTTT
TRBD1	TRBV4-2	once	TRBJ1-4	16	CASSHSTQGAREKLFF	TGTGCCAGCAGCCATTCTACCCAGGGGGCTAGGGAAAAACTGTTTTTT
.	TRBV3-1/TRBV3-2	.	TRBJ2-1	15	CASSQFSTSYNEQFF	TGTGCCAGCAGCCAATTCTCTACCTCCTACAATGAGCAGTTCTTC
TRBD1	TRBV14	.	TRBJ2-2	17	CASSLQIRTGATGELFF	TGTGCCAGCAGCCTACAAATTCGGACAGGGGCGACCGGGGAGCTGTTTTTT
.	TRBV6-5	once	TRBJ2-5	13	CASKRAGWETQYF	TGTGCCAGCAAAAGGGCAGGGTGGGAGACCCAGTACTTC
TRBD1	TRBV28	.	TRBJ1-6	14	CASHHQGANSPLHF	TGTGCCAGCCACCATCAGGGGGCTAATTCACCCCTCCACTTT
.	TRBV10-3	.	TRBJ1-1	13	CAIGGGRNTEAFF	TGTGCCATCGGGGGAGGGAGGAACACTGAAGCTTTCTTT
.	TRBV19	.	TRBJ2-3	18	CASSSQAGFYGSTDTQYF	TGTGCCAGTAGTTCCCAGGCGGGGTTCTACGGTAGCACAGATACGCAGTATTTT
TRBD1	TRBV6-5	.	TRBJ2-5	15	CASSPTGGFGETQYF	TGTGCCAGCAGTCCGACAGGGGGATTTGGAGAGACCCAGTACTTC
.	TRBV5-6	.	TRBJ1-2	14	CASSLRGAGYGYTF	TGTGCCAGCAGCTTGCGGGGGGCTGGCTATGGCTACACCTTC
TRBD1	TRBV7-9	.	TRBJ1-1	16	CASSLVTGGENTEAFF	TGTGCCAGCAGCTTAGTCACAGGGGGCGAGAACACTGAAGCTTTCTTT
TRBD1	TRBV19	once	TRBJ2-7	13	CATQAGGFYEQYF	TGTGCCACCCAGGCAGGGGGCTTCTACGAGCAGTACTTC
TRBD1	TRBV27	once	TRBJ1-2	13	CASRQTGGAGYTF	TGTGCCAGCAGGCAAACAGGGGGCGCTGGCTACACCTTC
.	TRBV28	.	TRBJ1-1	16	CASSPGQSFLNTEAFF	TGTGCCAGCAGTCCCGGACAGTCCTTCCTGAACACTGAAGCTTTCTTT
TRBD1	TRBV7-6	.	TRBJ2-3	14	CASRDRGRPDTQYF	TGTGCCAGCAGAGACAGGGGGCGCCCAGATACGCAGTATTTT
TRBD1	TRBV4-3	.	TRBJ2-7	12	CASSQTGVEQYF	TGCGCCAGCAGCCAGACAGGGGTAGAGCAGTACTTC
TRBD2	TRBV27	few	TRBJ2-1	15	CASSLLSGRGNEQFF	TGTGCCAGCAGTTTACTTAGCGGGAGGGGAAATGAGCAGTTCTTC
.	TRBV4-3	few	TRBJ2-7	14	CASSHQTGDYEQYF	TGCGCCAGCAGCCACCAAACCGGGGACTACGAGCAGTACTTC
TRBD2	TRBV7-2	.	TRBJ2-3	15	CASSLGPGGAYTQYF	TGTGCCAGCAGCTTAGGTCCCGGGGGGGCTTATACGCAGTATTTT
.	TRBV19	.	TRBJ1-1	14	CASSVGLENTEAFF	TGTGCCAGTAGTGTGGGACTAGAGAACACTGAAGCTTTCTTT
.	TRBV4-1	.	TRBJ1-1	14	CASTTGGPLTEAFF	TGCGCCAGCACCACCGGGGGGCCTCTCACTGAAGCTTTCTTT
.	TRBV10-1	.	TRBJ1-1	14	CAPRWEGLNTEAFF	TGCGCCCCCAGGTGGGAGGGGCTGAACACTGAAGCTTTCTTT
TRBD2	TRBV11-2	.	TRBJ2-3	15	CASSSPSGVTDTQYF	TGTGCCAGCAGCTCACCTAGCGGGGTAACAGATACGCAGTATTTT
TRBD2	TRBV18	.	TRBJ2-1	15	CASSALAGGRTEQFF	TGTGCCAGCTCAGCACTAGCGGGGGGACGGACTGAGCAGTTCTTC
TRBD2	TRBV7-9	.	TRBJ2-1	15	CASSLVAGSYNEQFF	TGTGCCAGCAGCTTAGTAGCGGGCTCCTACAATGAGCAGTTCTTC